These T cell receptor beta chains were read from a single sample in a study of blood T cells in healthy people across ages. One entry per CDR3 protein results from TCRdb running MiXCR on the 5' RACE reads. The sample consists of fewer than 1,000,000 distinct CDR3 sequences, 46% of them appearing once. The sequencing sample was made of blood. Source of these receptors: a man older than 75 in good health. Each CDR3 is given with its conserved first and last residue. The order of the fields is V gene, J gene, CDR3 protein.

>TRBV6-6|TRBJ2-4
CASSYSNSGDYGQYF
>TRBV13|TRBJ2-7
CASSLVTAGRYEQYF
>TRBV15|TRBJ1-4
CATRGTGGSEKLFF
>TRBV12-3/TRBV12-4|TRBJ1-1
CASSRVFGGTEAFF
>TRBV2|TRBJ2-7
CAKGGQSSYEQYF
>TRBV6-1|TRBJ2-7
CASHSYEQYF
>TRBV6-5|TRBJ2-5
CAGSYSDGETQYF
>TRBV7-2|TRBJ2-6
CASSLEGGQINVLTF
>TRBV9|TRBJ2-1
CASSVGTSVYNEQFF
>TRBV20-1|TRBJ1-1
CGASLSARVAEAFF
>TRBV3-1|TRBJ2-3
CASSLGPDRDLDTQYF
>TRBV27|TRBJ2-1
CASSFGLAGIDEQFF
>TRBV27|TRBJ1-2
CASSPTGGGGYTF
>TRBV29-1|TRBJ2-7
CSVEGKGTYEQYF
>TRBV12-1|TRBJ2-1
CASSLGVGLAGGPRYEQFF
>TRBV15|TRBJ2-3
CATSRVEAGNTQYF
>TRBV6-1|TRBJ2-1
CASSTAGTSGGPKEQFF
>TRBV5-1|TRBJ2-5
CASSPGLAGWETQYF
>TRBV11-1|TRBJ2-5
CASSQRGTDQETQYF
>TRBV30|TRBJ1-4
CAWNRGQGGEKLFF
>TRBV11-2|TRBJ2-1
CASSLGTSEETQFF
>TRBV7-2|TRBJ1-6
CASSPPPAGGNSPLHF
>TRBV4-2|TRBJ2-7
CASSLPAGRDEQYF
>TRBV20-1|TRBJ1-2
CSARDWGEGEGYTF
>TRBV4-3|.
CASSQDGSRAYEQYF
>TRBV7-3|TRBJ2-6
CASSLVPGSGANVLTF
>TRBV20-1|TRBJ1-2
CSAVSRGNYGYTF
>TRBV4-2|TRBJ1-5
CASSQDMDPGLATHQPQHF
>TRBV14|TRBJ2-1
CASSPRTLRNEQFF
>TRBV5-1|TRBJ2-1
CASSLAQRALNEQFF
>TRBV2|TRBJ2-4
CASSEFGQGGTLAKNIQYF
>TRBV14|TRBJ2-7
CASSQARPFEQYF
>TRBV4-1|.
CASSQLPAGMKLYEQYF
>TRBV6-5|TRBJ2-3
CASSRTGYLADTQYF
>TRBV7-2|TRBJ2-1
CASSAQTTGKQFF
>TRBV9|TRBJ2-2
CASSVSSGKPGELFF
>TRBV28|TRBJ2-1
CASSLFSDDPSGMGETQFF
>TRBV7-2|TRBJ2-3
CASSPSGRASSDTQYF
>TRBV5-1|TRBJ2-7
CASTPAGSYEQYF
>TRBV18|TRBJ2-2
CASSPGGTGGELFF
>TRBV25-1|TRBJ2-3
CAFIEPDSTDTQYF
>TRBV7-6|TRBJ2-7
CASSLAVNRGQYLYEQYF
>TRBV9|TRBJ1-2
CASSDTTGKANYGYTF
>TRBV28|TRBJ2-1
CASSFAGTPSYNEQFF
>TRBV10-3|TRBJ2-5
CAISDGRGARETQYF
>TRBV27|.
CASSLIAGGPQTQYF
>TRBV29-1|TRBJ2-1
CSVVASYNEQFF
>TRBV19|TRBJ1-1
CASGQGNTEAFF
>TRBV5-1|TRBJ2-5
CASSWGQGASYDEQYF
>TRBV5-1|TRBJ2-1
CASSPGPSGRVINEQFF
>TRBV9|TRBJ2-7
CASSVDGTEFYEQYF
>TRBV29-1|TRBJ2-7
CSGRDSKYEQYF
>TRBV9|TRBJ1-1
CASSVVPGPNTEAFF
>TRBV27|TRBJ1-2
CASSQQGVDYGYTF
>TRBV2|TRBJ2-3
CASSQGTGSQADTQYF
>TRBV6-1|TRBJ2-5
CASSAPGLAGVPRGQYF
>TRBV5-1|TRBJ2-2
CASSLDWGGAGELFF
>TRBV2|TRBJ1-6
CASSEQGSDSPLHF
>TRBV25-1|TRBJ1-2
CASRGGEYGYTF
>TRBV20-1|TRBJ1-5
CSARDPLGQPQHF